This TCR beta chain appears in the sequencing data of a study of OX40 agonist ivuxolimab in advanced cancers. Looking at the study overall: The costimulatory receptor OX40 (CD134) was targeted by ivuxolimab, a fully human IgG2 agonistic monoclonal antibody. Intravenous ivuxolimab was administered to patients every 2 weeks at six dose levels: 0.01, 0.1, 0.3, 1.5, 3 and 10 mg/kg. Of the 50 or so patients in dose escalation, 19 had hepatocellular carcinoma, some 15 had melanoma, 9 had renal cell carcinoma and 9 had head and neck cancer. The dose-escalation cohort was about 83% male with a mean age of about 54 years, ranging from roughly 20 to 85. Patients were allowed to have had prior anti-PD-1, anti-PD-L1 or anti-CTLA-4 therapy, and 40% of the dose-escalation patients had been treated with checkpoint inhibitors. Three dose-escalation patients achieved partial responses, one with hepatocellular carcinoma and two with cutaneous melanoma. The point of sequencing TCRbeta in the periphery was to test whether ivuxolimab changed TCR sequence diversity and drove clonal T-cell expansion. The paper covers the monotherapy dose-escalation part of the phase I ivuxolimab trial, which included N of about 50 patients. Broad study findings and their caveats: In the 0.1-3.0 mg/kg groups, partial responders were among the patients with the lowest normalized peripheral clonal expansion, particularly in CD8+ T cells. Low levels of normalized T-cell clonal expansion were also seen in some patients who did not respond. Antigen specificity was not determined for the clonally expanded peripheral T cells. After ivuxolimab, expanded clones were on average more numerous among CD8+ T cells than among CD4+ T cells. At doses of 0.1 to 3.0 mg/kg, clonal expansion of both CD4+ and CD8+ T cells in blood was seen between baseline and week 6.

Spanning cysteine to phenylalanine, the CDR3 consists of 15 amino acids. Only the CDR3 portion is preserved as DNA: 45 bases, with reading frame beginning at the first base. The germline V gene (reference sequence) gives CDR1 as MNHNY and CDR2 as SVGAGI. The junction shows trimming of 5 bases on V and 0 bases on J, plus 14 bases between the germline ends. Patients with a history of autoimmune disease or receiving systemic immunosuppression were excluded from the trial. Peripheral blood for TCR sequencing was collected from all dose cohorts at baseline, on cycle 4 day 1, and on cycle 7 day 1. Samples came from an open-label, multicenter, first-in-human phase I dose-escalation trial of ivuxolimab. Adults with locally advanced or metastatic head and neck squamous cell, hepatocellular, melanoma or renal cell carcinoma were enrolled in the trial. CD4+ and CD8+ T cells were sorted separately from peripheral blood before TCR sequencing.

To sequence the TCRbeta CDR3 region, genomic DNA was isolated from the sorted cells. The immunoSEQ Assay was used to sequence the TCRbeta CDR3 regions. The table comes from immuneACCESS by way of TCRdb, which keeps in-frame sequences with V and J called. Part of the clones is missing from these tables; in studies checked, under half for an unresolved V gene and the rest for unknown reasons. The sample table contains about 150,000 clones; only one count was recorded for roughly 92% of them. The biggest ten clones account for about 0.3% of the sample. Regarding this clone: Its cognate antigen has yet to be identified. No quality values exist for individual bases; no much larger clone is one base distant.

Sequencing used CD4+ or CD8+ T cells sorted from blood, obtained in a trial of the OX40 agonist ivuxolimab. The clonotype originates from an adult with an advanced solid tumor such as melanoma, head and neck, liver or kidney cancer. The V and J genes are TRBV6-6 and TRBJ2-7; possibly the D gene is TRBD1, per 6 matching bases. The CDR3 is CASSPDTGFSYEQYF. Read as DNA, the sequence is TGTGCCAGCAGTCCCGACACAGGGTTCTCCTACGAGCAGTACTTC.